The present entry profiles one T cell receptor (beta chain) with its context. Its target is unknown. TEMRA cells were FACS-enriched, with CD8+ and CD4+ T cells isolated negatively. The sample is drawn from a study of CD8 T cells in Susac syndrome. For the study at large: Patients with Susac syndrome were therapy-naive, taking corticosteroids, with some also receiving intravenous immunoglobulin, or taking intravenous immunoglobulin alone at the time their blood was drawn.

CDR1 and CDR2 from the germline V gene are SGHRS and YFSETQ. Trimming stripped 2 bases from V and 0 bases from J, with 8 bases between. This CDR3 is 14 amino acids long. Study observations and caveats: Susac syndrome CD4+ T cell repertoires showed no clonal expansion.

Random hexamers were used to reverse transcribe the RNA input (roughly 0.5 to 1 ug). TCR beta CDR3 was amplified by immunoSEQ multiplex PCR. This amplification extended across 54 Vbeta and 13 Jbeta segments. TCRdb re-called the immunoSEQ multiplex PCR reads with MiXCR, one entry per CDR3 protein. The sample consists of more than 150,000 distinct CDR3 sequences, about 96% of them appearing once. This chain uses TRBV5-1 with TRBJ1-1; TRBD1 is a possible D gene (5 bases). Material for sequencing was CD4+ T cells from PBMCs. The sequence derives from a human donor with Susac syndrome. CDR3 nucleotides: TGCGCCAGCAGCTTACAGGTAATGAACACTGAAGCTTTCTTT. The encoded protein is CASSLQVMNTEAFF.